This TCR beta chain was profiled in a study of beta chain features in type 1 diabetes. Whole-study findings and limits: Type 1 diabetes patients had moderately but significantly shorter TCRB CDR3s in all four CD4+ subsets.

All of the isolated RNA was reverse transcribed, so expressed TCRB transcripts were sequenced. Reads from naive, central memory and regulatory T cell samples averaged around 3.5 million. The method was immunoSEQ multiplex PCR; TCRdb's version includes in-frame clones alone and lacks a portion of them. The sample includes some 150,000 clones, about a tenth of them seen just once. Stem cell-like memory, regulatory, central memory and naive CD4+ cells were sorted via CD45RO/CCR7/CD25/CD127/CD95/CD27. Notes on this clone: Its antigen remains unknown.

This CDR3 has 17 amino acids. Trimming cost V 2 bases and J 0 bases, with 14 bases left between them. Germline V gene data show CDR1 as LNHDA and CDR2 as SQIVND (reference sequence). Sequences were obtained from central memory CD4+ T cells from blood. This clonotype was sampled from a man between 18 and 29 years old in good health. This chain joins TRBV19 and TRBJ1-3; D is unclear. The CDR3 protein is CASSISSTGISGNTIYF. CDR3 DNA: TGTGCCAGTAGTATATCCAGTACGGGAATCTCTGGAAACACCATATATTTT.